This is a list of T cell receptor beta chains from one sample in a study of CD8 T cells in Susac syndrome. One entry per CDR3 protein, called by TCRdb with MiXCR from the immunoSEQ multiplex PCR reads. Among approximately 120,000 distinct CDR3 sequences, around 96% were seen once, and the ten largest hold 0.2% to 0.25%. Source material: CD8+ T cells from PBMCs. The receptors come from a human donor with Susac syndrome. CDR3s include the opening cysteine and the closing phenylalanine or tryptophan. Each record gives: D gene, clone size, J gene, V gene, CDR3 protein, CDR3 DNA. D genes are given only for firm matches. Clone sizes are given selectively: once, few, many, or a class where the clone is expanded.

TRBD2 - TRBJ2-3 TRBV3-1 CASSLSGGNTDTQYF TGTGCCAGCAGCCTTAGCGGGGGAAACACAGATACGCAGTATTTT
TRBD1 - TRBJ1-2 TRBV6-5 CATGEDRGSYGYTF TGTGCCACCGGAGAAGACAGGGGGTCCTATGGCTACACCTTC
TRBD2 - TRBJ2-2 TRBV6-6 CASTVAGGPNGELFF TGTGCCAGCACCGTAGCGGGAGGGCCAAACGGGGAGCTGTTTTTT
TRBD1 - TRBJ1-1 TRBV29-1 CSVEGGQWNTEAFF TGCAGCGTTGAAGGGGGACAGTGGAACACTGAAGCTTTCTTT
- - TRBJ1-5 TRBV15 CATSPLAPGNQPQHF TGTGCCACCAGCCCCTTAGCCCCTGGCAATCAGCCCCAGCATTTT
- - TRBJ2-7 TRBV7-8 CASSLSSMGLSEQYF TGTGCCAGCAGCTTGAGTTCGATGGGCCTCTCGGAGCAGTACTTC
TRBD2 - TRBJ2-1 TRBV4-3 CASSQYGVAGNNEQFF TGCGCCAGCAGCCAGTACGGAGTAGCGGGTAACAATGAGCAGTTCTTC
- - TRBJ2-1 TRBV27 CASSYGGRYNEQFF TGTGCCAGCAGTTACGGCGGGCGGTACAATGAGCAGTTCTTC
- - TRBJ1-5 TRBV2 CASSVSQGPGPQPQHF TGTGCCAGCAGTGTTTCACAGGGACCCGGACCTCAGCCCCAGCATTTT
- - TRBJ2-7 TRBV7-6 CASSNRPSEQYF TGTGCCAGCAGCAACCGCCCATCCGAGCAGTACTTC
TRBD1 - TRBJ2-7 TRBV20-1 CSARGGQGAAYEQYF TGCAGTGCTAGGGGGGGACAGGGGGCTGCCTACGAGCAGTACTTC
- - TRBJ2-1 TRBV20-1 CSARGGRDYNEQFF TGCAGTGCTAGGGGGGGACGAGACTACAATGAGCAGTTCTTC
TRBD2 - TRBJ2-5 TRBV12-3/TRBV12-4 CASSPAAGGLQETQYF TGTGCCAGCAGTCCGGCAGCGGGGGGCCTCCAAGAGACCCAGTACTTC
- once TRBJ2-1 TRBV11-1 CASSLGVVGESPPDEQFF TGTGCCAGCAGCTTAGGGGTAGTGGGGGAGTCCCCCCCGGATGAGCAGTTCTTC
- - TRBJ2-4 TRBV25-1 CASSEPGTLVNIQYF TGTGCCAGCAGTGAACCCGGGACACTCGTAAACATTCAGTACTTC
- - TRBJ2-1 TRBV4-3 CASSQEGPLAGGGRQFF TGCGCCAGCAGCCAAGAGGGCCCGCTAGCCGGGGGAGGTAGGCAGTTCTTC
- - TRBJ2-5 TRBV11-2 CASSLETLRETQYF TGTGCCAGCAGCTTAGAGACGTTGAGAGAGACCCAGTACTTC
- - TRBJ2-1 TRBV24-1 CATAGGSYNEQFF TGTGCCACCGCCGGAGGCTCCTACAATGAGCAGTTCTTC
TRBD2 - TRBJ2-7 TRBV4-1 CASSREAGTSGSNSYEQYF TGCGCCAGCAGCCGGGAAGCCGGGACTAGCGGGAGTAACTCCTACGAGCAGTACTTC
TRBD1 once TRBJ2-1 TRBV2 CASRDDPGTGLFSSSYNEQFF TGTGCCAGCAGAGACGATCCCGGGACAGGGCTATTCTCTAGCTCCTACAATGAGCAGTTCTTC
TRBD2 - TRBJ2-3 TRBV30 CAWESGGSTDTQYF TGTGCCTGGGAGAGCGGGGGTAGCACAGATACGCAGTATTTT
- - TRBJ2-2 TRBV12-3/TRBV12-4 CASTPSGELFF TGTGCCAGCACCCCCTCCGGGGAGCTGTTTTTT
- - TRBJ2-5 TRBV5-4 CASSSRGHQETQYF TGTGCCAGCAGCTCGCGGGGGCACCAAGAGACCCAGTACTTC
TRBD1 - TRBJ1-1 TRBV15 CATSGTRDRGFSAEAFF TGTGCCACCAGCGGGACCCGGGACAGGGGTTTTAGTGCTGAAGCTTTCTTT
- few TRBJ1-2 TRBV13 CASSFVPGPNYGYTF TGTGCCAGCAGCTTCGTCCCCGGACCTAACTATGGCTACACCTTC
- - TRBJ1-1 TRBV27 CASSSPGVNTEAFF TGTGCCAGCAGTTCTCCAGGTGTGAACACTGAAGCTTTCTTT
- - TRBJ2-3 TRBV7-2 CASSLDSDTQYF TGTGCCAGCAGCTTAGACTCAGATACGCAGTATTTT
- - TRBJ1-1 TRBV11-2 CASSLDPEGPSTEAFF TGTGCCAGCAGCTTAGATCCGGAGGGTCCGAGCACTGAAGCTTTCTTT
TRBD1 - TRBJ1-2 TRBV30 CAWNPTGGSGYTF TGTGCCTGGAACCCGACAGGGGGCAGTGGCTACACCTTC
- - TRBJ2-7 TRBV12-3/TRBV12-4 CASSFFPEGRLEQYF TGTGCCAGCAGTTTCTTCCCGGAGGGCCGTCTCGAGCAGTACTTC
- once TRBJ2-7 TRBV6-6 CASRLGTLTTYEQYF TGTGCCAGCAGACTTGGGACTTTGACCACCTACGAGCAGTACTTC
- - TRBJ2-1 TRBV29-1 CSVEGRPSHNEQFF TGCAGCGTTGAAGGTCGACCCTCTCACAATGAGCAGTTCTTC
- once TRBJ2-7 TRBV13 CASSKGGVSYEQYF TGTGCCAGCAGCAAAGGGGGGGTCTCCTACGAGCAGTACTTC
TRBD1 - TRBJ1-2 TRBV7-9 CASSPTGSNYGYTF TGTGCCAGCAGCCCGACAGGGTCTAACTATGGCTACACCTTC
- - TRBJ1-1 TRBV20-1 CSARIRDTEAFF TGCAGTGCTAGGATTCGTGACACTGAAGCTTTCTTT
- - TRBJ2-7 TRBV2 CASSPGSSYEQYF TGTGCCAGCTCCCCAGGGAGCTCCTACGAGCAGTACTTC
TRBD2 - TRBJ2-7 TRBV6-2/TRBV6-3 CASSYGASGSGYEQYF TGTGCCAGCAGTTACGGGGCTAGCGGGAGTGGCTACGAGCAGTACTTC
- - TRBJ1-4 TRBV3-1 CASSQDGSNEKLFF TGTGCCAGCAGCCAAGACGGGAGTAATGAAAAACTGTTTTTT
TRBD1 once TRBJ1-6 TRBV12-3/TRBV12-4 CASSTTGTDNSPLHF TGTGCCAGCTCCACGACCGGGACAGATAATTCACCCCTCCACTTT
TRBD2 - TRBJ2-7 TRBV4-2 CASSQGLAGAEYEQYF TGTGCCAGCAGCCAAGGACTAGCGGGGGCAGAGTACGAGCAGTACTTC
- - TRBJ2-1 TRBV13 CASSHIGSGEQFF TGTGCCAGCAGCCACATAGGTTCGGGCGAGCAGTTCTTC
- - TRBJ2-1 TRBV4-3 CASSQDLDSATYNEQFF TGCGCCAGCAGCCAAGATCTGGATAGCGCTACCTACAATGAGCAGTTCTTC
TRBD1 - TRBJ2-5 TRBV7-6 CASSSEDRARETQYF TGTGCCAGCAGCTCGGAGGACAGGGCAAGAGAGACCCAGTACTTC
TRBD2 - TRBJ2-1 TRBV15 CATSRVPSAGGLNEQFF TGTGCCACCAGCAGAGTCCCTAGTGCGGGGGGGCTTAATGAGCAGTTCTTC
TRBD2 once TRBJ2-7 TRBV29-1 CSSFGGNEQYF TGCAGCTCCTTCGGGGGGAACGAGCAGTACTTC
- once TRBJ2-1 TRBV20-1 CSAPSGLATVNEQFF TGCAGTGCTCCCTCGGGGCTAGCGACGGTCAATGAGCAGTTCTTC
TRBD2 - TRBJ2-3 TRBV20-1 CSARDLERESDTQYF TGCAGTGCTAGAGATCTGGAGCGGGAGTCAGATACGCAGTATTTT
TRBD1 - TRBJ1-2 TRBV6-1 CASSGQGGGSGYTF TGTGCCAGCAGTGGACAGGGAGGGGGTTCTGGCTACACCTTC
TRBD1 - TRBJ1-2 TRBV15 CATSRDQTGVDYGYTF TGTGCCACCAGCAGAGATCAGACAGGGGTTGACTATGGCTACACCTTC
- - TRBJ2-7 TRBV6-1 CASKMGRPGGNEQYF TGTGCCAGCAAGATGGGCAGGCCTGGAGGGAACGAGCAGTACTTC
TRBD1 once TRBJ1-2 TRBV29-1 CSVETGTSYGYTF TGCAGCGTTGAGACAGGGACTAGCTATGGCTACACCTTC
- - TRBJ1-5 TRBV5-6 CASSLRQVLQPQHF TGTGCCAGCAGCTTACGACAGGTTCTTCAGCCCCAGCATTTT
- - TRBJ2-1 TRBV28 CASSLGTTYNEQFF TGTGCCAGCAGCCTGGGGACCACCTACAATGAGCAGTTCTTC
- - TRBJ2-1 TRBV19 CASSIFPYNEQFF TGTGCCAGTAGTATTTTCCCTTACAATGAGCAGTTCTTC